Below, one TCR beta chain is given with its context. These data come from a study of shared clonotypes between healthy human individuals. Repertoires were generated with immunoSEQ multiplex PCR, while TCRdb's copy carries only in-frame clones and drops some. The data show more than 2 million clones, with about 95% seen just once and roughly 1% held by the top ten. The naive CD8 fraction comprised CD45RO-negative cells positively selected for CCR7 and excluded terminally differentiated effector memory CD45RA+ cells. The sequence came from a man between 18 and 35 years old in good health. Sequences were obtained from naive CD8+ T cells sorted from blood.

The CDR3: CATSRDSWEETQYF. CDR3 nucleotides: TGTGCCACCAGCAGGGACAGTTGGGAAGAGACCCAGTACTTC. The gene calls are TRBV15 and TRBJ2-5; D is possibly TRBD1 (6 bases). CDR3 size: 14 residues. Germline CDR1 is LNHNV and CDR2 is YYDKDF (reference sequence). V gave up 3 bases and J gave up 3 bases, with 11 bases separating them.